This T cell receptor beta chain stems from a study of OX40 agonist ivuxolimab in advanced cancers. Study-level background: A history of anti-PD-1, anti-PD-L1 or anti-CTLA-4 therapy was acceptable, and about 40% had some. Study-level results: CD8+ T cells showed, on average, more clonal expansion than CD4+ cells.

Between the trimmed V and J ends, which lost 5 bases and 1 base, there was a span of 15 bases. Germline CDR1 reads SGHTA; CDR2 reads FQGNSA. This CDR3 spans 16 amino acids. Clones were read by immunoSEQ multiplex PCR, and TCRdb kept only the in-frame ones, dropping some. Of approximately 76,000 clones in the sample, approximately 85% were seen once. Concerning this clone itself: Its antigen remains unknown.

The V call is TRBV7-2, the J call TRBJ1-5; D remains ambiguous. The starting material was CD4+ or CD8+ T cells sorted from blood, obtained in a trial of the OX40 agonist ivuxolimab. This sequence was found in an adult with an advanced solid tumor such as melanoma, head and neck, liver or kidney cancer. The CDR3 is CASSNNGYMSNQPQHF. CDR3 coding DNA: TGTGCCAGCAGCAACAATGGGTACATGAGCAATCAGCCCCAGCATTTT. The entire variable domain, with the rest obtained from reference TRBV7-2 and TRBJ1-5, is as follows: GAGVSQSPSNKVTEKGKDVELRCDPISGHTALYWYRQSLGQGLEFLIYFQGNSAPDKSGLPSDRFSAERTGGSVSTLTIQRTQQEDSAVYLCASSNNGYMSNQPQHFGDGTRLSIL.